These 21 T cell receptor beta chains came from one sample sequenced in a study of blood T cells in healthy people across ages. With a J-beta primer mix and a sample-barcoded 5' primer, a second PCR ran about 6 to 11 cycles. TCRdb called the 5' RACE reads again in MiXCR, with one record for every CDR3 protein. The top ten hold 7.7% of the sample, which has around 1.7 million distinct CDR3 sequences, 28% seen once. Sequencing was done on a sample of blood. These receptors all stem from a woman aged 30 to 39 in good health.

With regard to this clonotype: Possible read error: a much larger clone is one base away. The chain joins TRBV12-3 or TRBV12-4 to TRBJ2-1; no firm D call. V lost 6 bases to trimming and J lost 7 bases, with 13 bases between them. The CDR3 contains 13 residues. The CDR3: CASRLRSANEQFF. The CDR3 DNA reads as TGTGCCAGCAGGTTAAGGTCTGCAAATGAGCAGTTCTTC.

The chain is built from TRBV20-1 and TRBJ2-4, with D tentatively TRBD1 or TRBD2 (5 bases each). This CDR3 has 13 residues. Germline loops: CDR1 DFQATT, CDR2 SNEGSKA (reference sequence). The CDR3 DNA sequence: TGCGGTTGCTCGGAGCCCTTTGGGGGTGAGCAGTACTTC. The encoded protein is CGCSEPFGGEQYF.

Concerning this clonotype: It is likely a read error, because the conserved phenylalanine at the end of the CDR3 is missing. It is unclear where the CDR3 begins or ends on the DNA, so no DNA is shown, and the CDR3 is as TCRdb lists it. This rearrangement joins TRBV20-1 to TRBJ2-1; the D call of TRBD2 is as the table states it, not checked on the DNA. The CDR3 is 14 residues long, ends included. Germline CDR1 and CDR2: DFQATT and SNEGSKA (reference sequence). This chain's CDR3 is CSARGPGLAGFEGL.

The genes are TRBV29-1 and TRBJ2-2; D not resolved. Germline V gene data show CDR1 as SQVTM and CDR2 as ANQGSEA. The CDR3 loop spans 16 amino acids. Between the trimmed V and J ends, which lost 0 bases and 0 bases, there was a span of 11 bases. Here the CDR3 reads CSVEDLGRANTGELFF. The DNA of the CDR3 is TGCAGCGTTGAAGATCTGGGTAGGGCGAACACCGGGGAGCTGTTTTTT.

This clonotype was detected many times. The CDR3 loop reads CASSLLQTDYGYTF. The CDR3 DNA is TGTGCCAGCAGTTTATTGCAGACTGACTATGGCTACACCTTC. The chain is built from TRBV12-3 or TRBV12-4 and TRBJ1-2; D ambiguous. This CDR3 is 14 amino acids long. Deletions cut 2 bases from V and 3 bases from J, with 10 bases between.

V gene TRBV6-4 combines with J gene TRBJ2-1; 10 bases align to TRBD2. The CDR3 loop spans 13 amino acids. Per the germline V gene, CDR1 is MRHNA and CDR2 is SNTAGT. The ends lost 4 bases at V and 12 bases at J; junction bases unmatched: 6. CDR3 in amino acids: CASSAGTSDGQFF. The CDR3 region has the DNA TGTGCCAGCAGTGCTGGGACTAGCGATGGGCAGTTCTTC.

The chain joins TRBV7-2 to TRBJ2-1; 8 bases fit TRBD2. J gave up 6 bases and V 5 bases, and 9 bases lay outside the gene matches. This CDR3 region has 15 residues. Germline CDR1 and CDR2: SGHTA and FQGNSA. This CDR3 reads CASSNFGGAFNEQFF. The CDR3 bases are TGTGCCAGCAGCAACTTCGGGGGGGCCTTCAATGAGCAGTTCTTC.

The chain's CDR3 is CASSLTRVDRYGYTF. The CDR3 bases are TGTGCCAGCAGCTTAACTCGTGTAGATCGCTATGGCTACACCTTC. J is TRBJ1-2 and V is TRBV7-2; no clear D gene. The CDR3 totals 15 residues. Germline CDR1 is SGHTA and CDR2 is FQGNSA. Trimming shortened V by 2 bases and J by 4 bases, and 14 bases separated the two germline ends.

V gene TRBV3-1 combines with J gene TRBJ1-2, with 9 positions matching TRBD1. The length of the CDR3 is 16 residues. The junction had 10 bases not matched to a gene; V was cut back by 0 bases and J by 8 bases. Germline V gives CDR1 LGHDT, CDR2 YNNKEL (reference sequence). CDR3 in amino acids: CASSQDWKGQGGGYTF. The CDR3 DNA sequence: TGTGCCAGCAGCCAAGATTGGAAGGGACAGGGAGGCGGCTACACCTTC.

This clonotype was detected ten times or more. CDR3 DNA sequence: TGTGCCAGCAGCCGAGATTCAACTAATGAAAAACTGTTTTTT. Translated: CASSRDSTNEKLFF. The rearrangement joins TRBV7-2 to TRBJ1-4; D gene uncertain. V was shortened by 5 bases and J by 0 bases, with 7 bases between the two germline ends. From germline, CDR1 is SGHTA and CDR2 FQGNSA. The CDR3 has 14 amino acids.

As regards this clonotype: As the CDR3 is not closed by the conserved phenylalanine or tryptophan, this likely results from a read error. The CDR3 reads CASSEAATRGTGELFL. The CDR3 DNA sequence: TGCGCCAGCAGTGAGGCGGCTACTCGAGGCACCGGGGAGCTGTTTCTT. J is TRBJ2-2 and V is TRBV10-1; D is undetermined. This CDR3 is built from 16 residues. Per the germline V gene, CDR1 is WNHNN and CDR2 is SYGVQD (reference sequence). V was trimmed by 2 bases and J by 4 bases, leaving 14 bases between them.

The gene calls are TRBV11-2 and TRBJ2-5; 7 positions match TRBD1. The V segment lost 4 bases and the J segment 5 bases; nucleotides outside the gene matches: 7. CDR1 and CDR2 (germline): SGHAT, FQNNGV. This CDR3 comprises 14 residues. As DNA, the CDR3 is TGTGCCAGCAGCTCCCACAGGGGTTGGGAGACCCAGTACTTC. Residues: CASSSHRGWETQYF.

V gene TRBV11-2 combines with J gene TRBJ2-1, with a possible D match to TRBD1 (6 bases). Trimming cost V 1 base and J 9 bases, with 13 bases left between them. Germline CDR1 SGHAT, CDR2 FQNNGV. The CDR3 loop spans 14 amino acids. CDR3 DNA: TGTGCCAGCAGCTTAGTGCCAGGGGAAGGTGAGCAGTTCTTC. Translated: CASSLVPGEGEQFF. The whole variable domain, filled in from reference TRBV11-2 and TRBJ2-1, reads EAGVAQSPRYKIIEKRQSVAFWCNPISGHATLYWYQQILGQGPKLLIQFQNNGVVDDSQLPKDRFSAERLKGVDSTLKIQPAKLEDSAVYLCASSLVPGEGEQFFGPGTRLTVL.

The V and J genes are TRBV4-2 and TRBJ1-2, with D perhaps TRBD1 (6 bases). The CDR3 spans 15 residues. The V gene's germline CDR1 is LGHNA and CDR2 YNFKEQ. Trimming removed 0 bases at V and 5 bases at J, with 13 bases between. The DNA for the CDR3 is TGTGCCAGCAGCCAAGATCGGACAGACTTATATGGCTACACCTTC. Amino acid sequence: CASSQDRTDLYGYTF.

The sample holds a few counts of this clonotype. The chain has TRBV7-2 and TRBJ2-7, with 8 nucleotides matching TRBD1. Trimming cost V 4 bases and J 3 bases; bases outside gene matches: 5. Germline V gene lookup returns CDR1 SGHTA and CDR2 FQGNSA. CDR3 length: 14 residues. The CDR3 sequence: CASSWGQDLYEQYF. CDR3 DNA sequence: TGTGCCAGCAGCTGGGGACAGGATCTCTACGAGCAGTACTTC.

This clonotype was counted a few times. V is TRBV7-2 and J is TRBJ2-4; TRBD1 matches at 8 bases. Per germline, CDR1 SGHTA and CDR2 FQGNSA. This CDR3 contains 16 residues. J was trimmed by 0 bases and V by 6 bases; bases with no gene match: 7. The CDR3 is CASSSRGRGAKNIQYF. The CDR3 nucleotides are TGTGCCAGCAGTTCCAGGGGGCGCGGAGCCAAAAACATTCAGTACTTC.

Details on this clonotype: With a much larger clone just one base away, this may be a read error. V gene TRBV6-4 combines with J gene TRBJ1-5, with D uncertain. The CDR3 sequence is 16 residues long. In germline, CDR1 is MRHNA, CDR2 SNTAGT. CDR3 sequence reads: CASSAPEELSNLPQHF. The CDR3 nucleotides are TGTGCCAGCAGTGCCCCGGAGGAATTGAGCAATCTGCCCCAGCATTTT.

The chain uses TRBV7-2 and TRBJ2-3, with D perhaps assigned TRBD1 or TRBD2 (5 bases each). V lost 5 bases, J lost 9 bases, and 30 bases lay in between. The V gene's germline CDR1 is SGHTA and CDR2 FQGNSA. The CDR3 length is 18 residues. The CDR3 DNA follows: TGTGCCAGCAGCCTACCGTCGAGGGGTCACACTCAAGGGGAAACGCAGTATTTT. Protein: CASSLPSRGHTQGETQYF.

This clonotype appeared a few times. The chain is built from TRBV27 and TRBJ1-1, with a tentative D call TRBD1 (6 bases). The length of the CDR3 is 12 residues. Germline V gene lookup returns CDR1 MNHEY and CDR2 SMNVEV (reference sequence). V dropped 8 bases and J dropped 7 bases, with 14 bases sitting between them. This CDR3 reads CASSARGVEAFF. CDR3 DNA: TGTGCCAGCTCCGCTAGGGGGGTTGAAGCTTTCTTT.

The chain has TRBV29-1 and TRBJ2-5, with D tentatively TRBD1 (5 bases). V was clipped by 8 bases and J by 0 bases, with 16 bases between them. Germline-derived CDR1 and CDR2 are SQVTM and ANQGSEA. This CDR3 is built from 14 residues. The CDR3 bases are TGCAGCTCTCGGCAGGGATTGTACCAAGAGACCCAGTACTTC. It yields the protein CSSRQGLYQETQYF. Combining the CDR3 with reference TRBV29-1 and TRBJ2-5 gives the whole variable domain SAVISQKPSRDICQRGTSLTIQCQVDSQVTMMFWYRQQPGQSLTLIATANQGSEATYESGFVIDKFPISRPNLTFSTLTVSNMSPEDSSIYLCSSRQGLYQETQYFGPGTRLLVL.

This chain joins TRBV7-2 and TRBJ2-7, with D hard to call. Germline CDR1 reads SGHTA; CDR2 reads FQGNSA. Trimming took 4 bases from V and 2 from J, leaving 9 bases between them. The CDR3 covers 13 residues. The CDR3 protein is CASSYGPAYEQYF. In DNA form, the CDR3 reads TGTGCCAGCAGCTACGGACCAGCCTACGAGCAGTACTTC.